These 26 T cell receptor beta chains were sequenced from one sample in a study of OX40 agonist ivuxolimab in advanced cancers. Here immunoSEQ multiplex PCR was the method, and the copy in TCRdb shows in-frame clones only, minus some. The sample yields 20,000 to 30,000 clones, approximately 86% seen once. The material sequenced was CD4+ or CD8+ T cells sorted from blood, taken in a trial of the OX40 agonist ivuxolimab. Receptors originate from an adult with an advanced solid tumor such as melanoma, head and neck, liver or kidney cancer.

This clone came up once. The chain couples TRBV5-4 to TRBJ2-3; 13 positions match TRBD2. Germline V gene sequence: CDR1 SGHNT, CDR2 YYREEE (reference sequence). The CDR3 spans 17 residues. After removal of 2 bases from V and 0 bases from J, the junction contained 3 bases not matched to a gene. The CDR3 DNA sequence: TGTGCCAGCAGCTTCGGACTAGCGGGAGTTAGCACAGATACGCAGTATTTT. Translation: CASSFGLAGVSTDTQYF.

CDR3 in amino acids: CASSLQGNEQFF. The CDR3 DNA sequence: TGTGCCAGCAGCCTACAGGGGAATGAGCAGTTCTTC. The chain couples TRBV9 to TRBJ2-1, with 7 bases fitting TRBD1. The CDR3 totals 12 residues. Germline V gene lookup returns CDR1 SGDLS and CDR2 YYNGEE. V was pared by 4 bases and J by 7 bases, with 2 bases of the junction left unmatched.

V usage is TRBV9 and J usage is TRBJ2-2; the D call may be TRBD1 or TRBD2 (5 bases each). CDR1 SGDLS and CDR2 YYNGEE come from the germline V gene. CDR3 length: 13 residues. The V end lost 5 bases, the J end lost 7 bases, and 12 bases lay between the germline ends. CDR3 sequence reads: CASRGDVRGELFF. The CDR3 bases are TGTGCCAGCAGAGGGGACGTACGCGGGGAGCTGTTTTTT.

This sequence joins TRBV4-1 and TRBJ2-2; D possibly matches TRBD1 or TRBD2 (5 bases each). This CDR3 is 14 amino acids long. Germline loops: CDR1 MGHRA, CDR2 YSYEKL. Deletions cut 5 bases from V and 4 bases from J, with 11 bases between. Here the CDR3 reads CASSGTQLTGELFF. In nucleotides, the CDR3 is TGCGCCAGCAGCGGGACCCAGCTCACCGGGGAGCTGTTTTTT.

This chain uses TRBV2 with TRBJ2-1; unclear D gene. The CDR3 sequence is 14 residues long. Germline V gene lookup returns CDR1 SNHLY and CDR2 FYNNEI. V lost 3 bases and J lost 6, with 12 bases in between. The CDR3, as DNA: TGTGCCAGCAGTGAGACCTTTGCCCTCAATGAGCAGTTCTTC. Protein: CASSETFALNEQFF.

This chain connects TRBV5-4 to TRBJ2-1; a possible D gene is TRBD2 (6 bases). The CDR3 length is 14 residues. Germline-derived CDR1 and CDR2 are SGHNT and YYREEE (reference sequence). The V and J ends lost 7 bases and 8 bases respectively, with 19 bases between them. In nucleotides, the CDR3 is TGTGCCAGCGAGGACTACCTAGGTAGTCATGAGCAGTTCTTC. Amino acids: CASEDYLGSHEQFF.

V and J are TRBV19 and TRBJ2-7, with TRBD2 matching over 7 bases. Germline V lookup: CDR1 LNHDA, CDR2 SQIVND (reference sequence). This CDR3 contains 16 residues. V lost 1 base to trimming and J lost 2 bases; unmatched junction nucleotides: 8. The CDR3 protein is CASSIVMTSPAYEQYF. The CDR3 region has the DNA TGTGCCAGTAGTATAGTAATGACTAGCCCAGCCTACGAGCAGTACTTC.

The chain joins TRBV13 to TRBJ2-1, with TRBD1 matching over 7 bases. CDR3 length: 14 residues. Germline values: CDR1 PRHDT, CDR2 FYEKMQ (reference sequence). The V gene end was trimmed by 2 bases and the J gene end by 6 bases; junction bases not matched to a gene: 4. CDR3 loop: CASSLKTGPNEQFF. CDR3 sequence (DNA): TGTGCCAGCAGCTTAAAGACAGGGCCCAATGAGCAGTTCTTC.

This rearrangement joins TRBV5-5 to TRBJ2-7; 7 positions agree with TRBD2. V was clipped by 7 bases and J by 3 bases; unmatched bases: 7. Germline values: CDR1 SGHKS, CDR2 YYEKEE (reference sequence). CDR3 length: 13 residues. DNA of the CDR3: TGTGCCAGCGGGAGGGGTATCGGCTACGAGCAGTACTTC. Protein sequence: CASGRGIGYEQYF. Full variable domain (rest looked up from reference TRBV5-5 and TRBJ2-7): DAGVTQSPTHLIKTRGQQVTLRCSPISGHKSVSWYQQVLGQGPQFIFQYYEKEERGRGNFPDRFSARQFPNYSSELNVNALLLGDSALYLCASGRGIGYEQYFGPGTRLTVT.

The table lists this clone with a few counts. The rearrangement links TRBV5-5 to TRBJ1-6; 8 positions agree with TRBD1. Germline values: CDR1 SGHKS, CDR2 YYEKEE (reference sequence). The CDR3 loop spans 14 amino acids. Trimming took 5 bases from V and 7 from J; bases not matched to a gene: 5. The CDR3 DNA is TGTGCCAGCAGAACGACAGGGGAGAATTCACCCCTCCACTTT. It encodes CASRTTGENSPLHF.

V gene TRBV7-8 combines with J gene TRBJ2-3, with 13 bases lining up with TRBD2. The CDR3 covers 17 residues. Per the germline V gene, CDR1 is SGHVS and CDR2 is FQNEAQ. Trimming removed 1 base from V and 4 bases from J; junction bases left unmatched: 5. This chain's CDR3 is CASSLGRLAGGADTQYF. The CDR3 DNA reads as TGTGCCAGCAGCTTAGGTCGACTAGCGGGGGGTGCAGATACGCAGTATTTT.

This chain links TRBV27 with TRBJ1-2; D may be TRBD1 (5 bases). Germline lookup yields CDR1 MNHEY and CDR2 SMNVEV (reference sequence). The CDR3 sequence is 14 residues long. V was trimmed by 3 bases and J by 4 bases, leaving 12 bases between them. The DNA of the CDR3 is TGTGCCAGCAGTTTCGGGGGAGCCGGCTATGGCTACACCTTC. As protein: CASSFGGAGYGYTF.

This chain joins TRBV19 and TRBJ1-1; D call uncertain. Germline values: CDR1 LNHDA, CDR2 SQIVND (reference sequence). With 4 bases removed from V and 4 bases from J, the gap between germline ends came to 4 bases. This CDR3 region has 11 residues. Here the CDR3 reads CASSTSTEAFF. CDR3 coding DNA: TGTGCCAGTAGTACGTCCACTGAAGCTTTCTTT. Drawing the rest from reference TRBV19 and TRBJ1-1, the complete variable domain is DGGITQSPKYLFRKEGQNVTLSCEQNLNHDAMYWYRQDPGQGLRLIYYSQIVNDFQKGDIAEGYSVSREKKESFPLTVTSAQKNPTAFYLCASSTSTEAFFGQGTRLTVV.

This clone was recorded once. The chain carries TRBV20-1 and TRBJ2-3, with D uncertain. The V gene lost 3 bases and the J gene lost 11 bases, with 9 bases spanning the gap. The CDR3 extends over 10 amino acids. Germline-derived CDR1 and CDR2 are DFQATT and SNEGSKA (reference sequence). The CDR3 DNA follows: TGCAGTGCTAGGTCCGGACGGCAGTATTTT. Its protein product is CSARSGRQYF.

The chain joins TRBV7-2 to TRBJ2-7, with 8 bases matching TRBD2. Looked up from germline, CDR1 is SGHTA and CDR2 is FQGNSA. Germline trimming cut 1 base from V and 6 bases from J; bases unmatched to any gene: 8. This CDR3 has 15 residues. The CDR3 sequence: CASSLGTSWGLEQYF. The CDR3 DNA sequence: TGTGCCAGCAGCTTAGGGACTAGCTGGGGACTCGAGCAGTACTTC. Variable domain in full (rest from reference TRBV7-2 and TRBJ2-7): GAGVSQSPSNKVTEKGKDVELRCDPISGHTALYWYRQSLGQGLEFLIYFQGNSAPDKSGLPSDRFSAERTGGSVSTLTIQRTQQEDSAVYLCASSLGTSWGLEQYFGPGTRLTVT.

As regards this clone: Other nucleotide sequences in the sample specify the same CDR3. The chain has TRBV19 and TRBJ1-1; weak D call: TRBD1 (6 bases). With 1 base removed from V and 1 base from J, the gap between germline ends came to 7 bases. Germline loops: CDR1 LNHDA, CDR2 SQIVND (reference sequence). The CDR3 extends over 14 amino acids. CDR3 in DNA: TGTGCCAGTAGTATAGGAGGGGGGAACACTGAAGCTTTCTTT. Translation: CASSIGGGNTEAFF.

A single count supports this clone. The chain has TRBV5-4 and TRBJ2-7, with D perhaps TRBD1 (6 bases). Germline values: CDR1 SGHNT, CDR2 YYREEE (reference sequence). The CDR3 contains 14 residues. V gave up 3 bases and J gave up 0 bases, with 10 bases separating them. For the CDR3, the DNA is TGTGCCAGCAGCTACGGGGACACCTCCTACGAGCAGTACTTC. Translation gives CASSYGDTSYEQYF.

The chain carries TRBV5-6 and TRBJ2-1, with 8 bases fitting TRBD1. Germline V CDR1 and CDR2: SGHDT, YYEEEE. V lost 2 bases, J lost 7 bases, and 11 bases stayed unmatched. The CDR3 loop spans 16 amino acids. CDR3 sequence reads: CASSLLMTGEGNEQFF. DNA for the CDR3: TGTGCCAGCAGCTTACTGATGACAGGGGAAGGGAATGAGCAGTTCTTC.

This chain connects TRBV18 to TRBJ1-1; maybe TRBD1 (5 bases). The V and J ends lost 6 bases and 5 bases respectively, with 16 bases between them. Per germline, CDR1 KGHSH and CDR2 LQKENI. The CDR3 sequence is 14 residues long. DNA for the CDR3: TGTGCCAGCTCTCCGGTGGGGGGGGGAACTGAAGCTTTCTTT. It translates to CASSPVGGGTEAFF. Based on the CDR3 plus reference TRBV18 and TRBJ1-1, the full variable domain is NAGVMQNPRHLVRRRGQEARLRCSPMKGHSHVYWYRQLPEEGLKFMVYLQKENIIDESGMPKERFSAEFPKEGPSILRIQQVVRGDSAAYFCASSPVGGGTEAFFGQGTRLTVV.

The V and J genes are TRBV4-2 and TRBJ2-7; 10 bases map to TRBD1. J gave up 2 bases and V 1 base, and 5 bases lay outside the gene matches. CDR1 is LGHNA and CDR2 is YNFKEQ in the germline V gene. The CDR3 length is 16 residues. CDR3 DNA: TGTGCCAGCAGCCAAGCCACCGGGACAGGGGCCTACGAGCAGTACTTC. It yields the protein CASSQATGTGAYEQYF.

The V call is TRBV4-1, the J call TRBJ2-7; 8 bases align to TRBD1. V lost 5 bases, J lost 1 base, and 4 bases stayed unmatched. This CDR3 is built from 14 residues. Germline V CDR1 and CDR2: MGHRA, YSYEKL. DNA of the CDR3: TGCGCCAGCAGCTATGGACAGGGTTCCTACGAGCAGTACTTC. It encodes CASSYGQGSYEQYF.

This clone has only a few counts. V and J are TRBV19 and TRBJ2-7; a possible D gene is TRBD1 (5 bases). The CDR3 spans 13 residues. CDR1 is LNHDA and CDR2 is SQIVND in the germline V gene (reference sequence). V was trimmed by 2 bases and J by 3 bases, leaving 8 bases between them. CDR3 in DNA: TGTGCCAGTAGTATATGGGGCCGCTACGAGCAGTACTTC. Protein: CASSIWGRYEQYF.

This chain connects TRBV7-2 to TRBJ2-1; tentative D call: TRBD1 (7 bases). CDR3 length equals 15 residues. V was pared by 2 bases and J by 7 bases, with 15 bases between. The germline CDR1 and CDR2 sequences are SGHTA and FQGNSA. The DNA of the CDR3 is TGTGCCAGCAGCTTAAGGGGGCTAGCGAGGAATGAGCAGTTCTTC. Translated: CASSLRGLARNEQFF. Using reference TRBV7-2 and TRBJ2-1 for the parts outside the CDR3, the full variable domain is GAGVSQSPSNKVTEKGKDVELRCDPISGHTALYWYRQSLGQGLEFLIYFQGNSAPDKSGLPSDRFSAERTGGSVSTLTIQRTQQEDSAVYLCASSLRGLARNEQFFGPGTRLTVL.

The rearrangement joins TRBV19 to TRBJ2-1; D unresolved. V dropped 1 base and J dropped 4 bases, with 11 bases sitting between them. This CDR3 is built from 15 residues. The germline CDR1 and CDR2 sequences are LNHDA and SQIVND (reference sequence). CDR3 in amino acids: CASSIGGGTYNEQFF. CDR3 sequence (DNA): TGTGCCAGTAGTATAGGTGGCGGAACTTACAATGAGCAGTTCTTC.

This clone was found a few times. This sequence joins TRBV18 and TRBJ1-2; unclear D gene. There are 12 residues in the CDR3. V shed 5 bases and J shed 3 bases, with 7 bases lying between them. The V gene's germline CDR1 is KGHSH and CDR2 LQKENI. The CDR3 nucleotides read TGTGCCAGCTCAGGCACGGACTATGGCTACACCTTC. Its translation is CASSGTDYGYTF. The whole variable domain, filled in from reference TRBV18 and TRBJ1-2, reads NAGVMQNPRHLVRRRGQEARLRCSPMKGHSHVYWYRQLPEEGLKFMVYLQKENIIDESGMPKERFSAEFPKEGPSILRIQQVVRGDSAAYFCASSGTDYGYTFGSGTRLTVV.

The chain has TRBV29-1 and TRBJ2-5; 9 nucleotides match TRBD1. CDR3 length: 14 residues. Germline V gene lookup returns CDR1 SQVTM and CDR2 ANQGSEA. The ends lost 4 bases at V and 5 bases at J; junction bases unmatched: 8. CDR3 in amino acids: CSVAGTGTFETQYF. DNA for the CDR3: TGCAGCGTTGCCGGGACAGGGACTTTTGAGACCCAGTACTTC.